This T cell receptor (beta chain) derives from a study of blood T cells in healthy people across ages. The CDR3 runs 19 residues. Losses at the gene ends were 1 base for V and 4 bases for J; bases not matched to a gene: 12. Primers used in a second PCR of roughly 7 to 12 cycles were a sample-barcoded 5' primer and a J-beta primer mix. MiXCR, applied by TCRdb to the 5' RACE reads, yields one record per CDR3 protein. The table has some 710,000 distinct CDR3 sequences, 20% to 25% seen once. The sequenced sample was blood. This clonotype was obtained from a man aged 70-80 years in good health. This sequence joins TRBV12-3 or TRBV12-4 and TRBJ2-5, with TRBD2 identical over 13 bases. CDR3 coding DNA: TGTGCCAGCAGTTTAGGTCCCCCTCGGACTAGCGGGAGAGGAGAGACCCAGTACTTC. Its translation is CASSLGPPRTSGRGETQYF.